The 5 T cell receptor beta chains presented below share a single source sample, sequenced in a study of shared clonotypes between healthy human individuals. Measured with immunoSEQ multiplex PCR; TCRdb has only the in-frame clones, and not every one. Of about 610,000 clones in the sample, about 97% are singletons; the top ten hold 0.057%. Sequenced input: naive CD4+ T cells sorted from blood. Subset given: CD45RA+ positively selected. The receptors were gathered from a woman in her 30s in good health.

The chain couples TRBV28 to TRBJ1-1; TRBD1 agrees at 7 bases. The CDR3 contains 14 residues. Germline V gene sequence: CDR1 MDHEN, CDR2 SYDVKM. J lost 3 bases, V lost 4 bases, and 5 bases had no gene match. The CDR3 is CASSSGGIDTEAFF. The CDR3 nucleotides are TGTGCCAGCAGTTCAGGGGGTATAGACACTGAAGCTTTCTTT.

This clone appeared a single time. J is TRBJ2-7 and V is TRBV27; a possible D gene is TRBD1 (8 bases). The germline V gene has CDR1 MNHEY and CDR2 SMNVEV (reference sequence). The CDR3 extends over 15 amino acids. Deletions cut 6 bases from V and 5 bases from J, with 20 bases between. The CDR3 nucleotides are TGTGCCAGCAGCCTGCGGGGGCGGACAGGGAACGAGCAGTACTTC. Its protein is CASSLRGRTGNEQYF.

Points on this clone: Its ends do not fully match the called genes, so a read error is possible. This chain links TRBV10-3 with TRBJ2-7, with 7 bases aligning to TRBD2. This CDR3 region has 14 residues. Per the germline V gene, CDR1 is ENHRY and CDR2 is SYGVKD. The CDR3 reads CATQVSAGELPLNF. Written as DNA, the CDR3 is TGTGCCACCCAAGTAAGTGCGGGAGAATTGCCACTAAACTTC.

The chain employs TRBV5-3 and TRBJ2-3; 11 bases align to TRBD2. TRBV5-3 qualifies as an ORF whose function is uncertain. V lost 0 bases to trimming and J lost 5 bases; unmatched junction nucleotides: 11. The CDR3 extends over 18 amino acids. The CDR3 protein is CARSLETSGAGFRDTQYF. The CDR3 DNA reads as TGTGCCAGAAGCTTGGAGACTAGCGGGGCGGGATTCAGAGATACGCAGTATTTT.

This clone has only one observation. The CDR3: CASSFTGAPQETQYF. The CDR3 region has the DNA TGTGCCAGCAGTTTCACTGGGGCTCCCCAAGAGACCCAGTACTTC. The chain combines TRBV28 with TRBJ2-5; a weak D match, TRBD1 (5 bases). V was pared by 3 bases and J by 1 base, with 12 bases between. The CDR3 length is 15 residues. Looked up from germline, CDR1 is MDHEN and CDR2 is SYDVKM.